Below are 25 T cell receptor beta chains sequenced from a single sample in a study of shared clonotypes between healthy human individuals. Naive-designated CD8 cells lacked CD45RO, were positively enriched for CCR7, and omitted terminally differentiated effector memory CD45RA+ cells. This table comes from immunoSEQ multiplex PCR, and its TCRdb copy is limited to in-frame clones, with some not included. This sample yields around 700,000 clones, of which about 91% are seen a single time; about a quarter belongs to the top ten. The specimen sequenced was naive CD8+ T cells sorted from blood. Receptors were obtained from a man aged 25-45 years in good health.

This sequence joins TRBV5-6 and TRBJ2-5; D perhaps matches TRBD2 (5 bases). Germline V gives CDR1 SGHDT, CDR2 YYEEEE. The V end lost 7 bases, the J end lost 2 bases, and 9 bases lay between the germline ends. The CDR3 totals 12 residues. The CDR3 region has the DNA TGTGCCAGCCGAGGGTTACAAGAGACCCAGTACTTC. Translated: CASRGLQETQYF.

The rearrangement links TRBV18 to TRBJ1-1; no clear D. The V end was cut by 0 bases, the J end by 3 bases, with 11 bases between. Germline V lookup: CDR1 KGHSH, CDR2 LQKENI. The CDR3 runs to 15 residues. The CDR3 reads CASSPPNEVYTEAFF. For the CDR3, the DNA is TGTGCCAGCTCACCACCTAATGAGGTGTACACTGAAGCTTTCTTT.

J is TRBJ2-5 and V is TRBV7-9; TRBD1 agrees at 10 bases. Germline V gene lookup returns CDR1 SEHNR and CDR2 FQNEAQ (reference sequence). J gave up 2 bases and V 5 bases, and 5 bases lay outside the gene matches. The CDR3 totals 15 residues. Written as DNA, the CDR3 is TGTGCCAGCAGCATGGGACAGGGGTCTCAAGAGACCCAGTACTTC. This gives the protein CASSMGQGSQETQYF.

CDR3 sequence: CASSPNAAGYEQFF. CDR3 coding DNA: TGTGCCAGCTCACCGAATGCCGCAGGCTATGAGCAGTTCTTC. The chain is built from TRBV18 and TRBJ2-1; D ambiguous. CDR1 is KGHSH, CDR2 LQKENI, per germline. This CDR3 contains 14 residues. Trimming took 3 bases from V and 8 from J, leaving 14 bases between them.

V is TRBV5-5 and J is TRBJ2-2, with D uncertain. The V end was cut by 0 bases, the J end by 0 bases, with 12 bases between. The length of the CDR3 is 17 residues. The germline CDR1 and CDR2 sequences are SGHKS and YYEKEE (reference sequence). CDR3 bases: TGTGCCAGCAGCTTGGCCAAAGGGTTCGCGAACACCGGGGAGCTGTTTTTT. This codes for CASSLAKGFANTGELFF.

The gene calls are TRBV6-4 and TRBJ2-1, with 7 bases matching TRBD1. Trimming cost V 6 bases and J 7 bases; bases outside gene matches: 9. Germline V gene data show CDR1 as MRHNA and CDR2 as SNTAGT. The CDR3 length is 14 residues. The CDR3 DNA sequence: TGTGCCAGCAGCGAGGGGGCCGCAACGAATGAGCAGTTCTTC. This translates into CASSEGAATNEQFF.

V is TRBV10-2 and J is TRBJ2-7; 9 nucleotides match TRBD2. The germline CDR1 and CDR2 sequences are WSHSY and SAAADI. The junction had 5 bases not matched to a gene; V was cut back by 3 bases and J by 2 bases. The length of the CDR3 is 15 residues. DNA for the CDR3: TGCGCCAGCAGTGAACCGCTAGCGGGGACCTACGAGCAGTACTTC. Translating gives CASSEPLAGTYEQYF.

The chain links TRBV7-9 to TRBJ1-2; 9 bases align to TRBD1. The germline V gene encodes CDR1 SEHNR and CDR2 FQNEAQ (reference sequence). J lost 6 bases, V lost 2 bases, and 7 bases had no gene match. The CDR3 is 15 residues long. The DNA for the CDR3 is TGTGCCAGCAGCTTAATACAGGGGGCTAAGGATGGCTACACCTTC. It specifies CASSLIQGAKDGYTF.

This clone was seen only once. V is TRBV15 and J is TRBJ1-5; D may be TRBD1 (5 bases). Germline lookup yields CDR1 LNHNV and CDR2 YYDKDF (reference sequence). V dropped 8 bases and J dropped 11 bases, with 28 bases sitting between them. The CDR3 covers 16 residues. The CDR3 loop reads CATVLLETVRACAQHF. In nucleotides, the CDR3 is TGTGCCACCGTTCTACTCGAGACAGTGAGGGCTTGTGCCCAGCATTTT. The full variable domain, rest sourced from reference TRBV15 and TRBJ1-5, is DAMVIQNPRYQVTQFGKPVTLSCSQTLNHNVMYWYQQKSSQAPKLLFHYYDKDFNNEADTPDNFQSRRPNTSFCFLDIRSPGLGDTAMYLCATVLLETVRACAQHFGDGTRLSIL.

The chain is built from TRBV9 and TRBJ2-2, with D tentatively TRBD2 (6 bases). Trimming took 3 bases from V and 0 from J, leaving 12 bases between them. Germline assignment: CDR1 SGDLS and CDR2 YYNGEE. The CDR3 has 16 amino acids. As DNA, the CDR3 is TGTGCCAGCAGCGCCCTTAGCGGAGCGAACACCGGGGAGCTGTTTTTT. It encodes CASSALSGANTGELFF.

The rearrangement joins TRBV7-9 to TRBJ2-1, with 8 bases fitting TRBD2. Germline values: CDR1 SEHNR, CDR2 FQNEAQ (reference sequence). Trimming at V came to 5 bases and at J to 5 bases, leaving 11 bases not matched to a gene. This CDR3 has 16 amino acids. The CDR3, as DNA: TGTGCCAGCAGCCTTATAGCGGGATTAGTGGACAATGAGCAGTTCTTC. Its protein is CASSLIAGLVDNEQFF.

The V gene is TRBV7-9, the J gene TRBJ2-7; D perhaps matches TRBD1 (6 bases). Germline loops: CDR1 SEHNR, CDR2 FQNEAQ (reference sequence). The V end was cut by 2 bases, the J end by 2 bases, with 7 bases between. The CDR3 covers 13 residues. The CDR3 loop is CASSLQGTYEQYF. In DNA form, the CDR3 reads TGTGCCAGCAGCTTACAGGGGACCTACGAGCAGTACTTC.

The chain combines TRBV27 with TRBJ2-3; no reliable D call. Germline assignment: CDR1 MNHEY and CDR2 SMNVEV (reference sequence). CDR3 size: 17 residues. V lost 5 bases and J 3 bases, leaving 21 bases between the germline ends. The CDR3 nucleotides are TGTGCCAGCAGTGAATCCCTGGCCCACAGCGCGACAGATACGCAGTATTTT. As protein: CASSESLAHSATDTQYF.

The CDR3 DNA reads TGCGCCAGCAGCACGGTGGGACAGGGGGTCACCGGGGAGCTGTTTTTT. Its translation is CASSTVGQGVTGELFF. The chain carries TRBV5-1 and TRBJ2-2; 11 bases are shared with TRBD1. V shed 4 bases, J shed 4 bases, and the junction held 6 bases outside the gene matches. CDR3 length: 16 residues. The germline CDR1 and CDR2 sequences are SGHRS and YFSETQ.

The chain has TRBV15 and TRBJ1-5; D unresolved. Germline V gene lookup returns CDR1 LNHNV and CDR2 YYDKDF (reference sequence). Trimming left V 0 bases short and J 0 bases short, with 12 bases between. This CDR3 contains 17 residues. The CDR3 region is CATSRDPRPYSNQPQHF. The CDR3 nucleotides are TGTGCCACCAGCAGAGATCCCCGCCCTTATAGCAATCAGCCCCAGCATTTT.

This clone was picked up one time. V is TRBV7-2 and J is TRBJ2-7; perhaps D is TRBD1 or TRBD2 (5 bases each). V was trimmed by 5 bases and J by 3 bases, leaving 20 bases between them. Germline CDR1 and CDR2: SGHTA and FQGNSA. CDR3 length equals 16 residues. The CDR3 bases are TGTGCCAGCAGCGAAGACCCCGGGACGGCGATCTACGAGCAGTACTTC. Amino acids: CASSEDPGTAIYEQYF.

This chain joins TRBV18 and TRBJ2-7, with D uncertain. The CDR3 runs to 14 residues. The germline V and J ends were trimmed by 2 bases and 0 bases, with 8 bases remaining between them. The germline gives CDR1 KGHSH, CDR2 LQKENI. The CDR3 sequence: CASSPIGSSYEQYF. CDR3 nucleotide sequence: TGTGCCAGCTCACCAATCGGCAGCTCCTACGAGCAGTACTTC.

This clone was observed a handful of times. The chain combines TRBV10-3 with TRBJ2-7; TRBD1 is a possible D gene (6 bases). The ends were cut back, 2 bases at V and 2 bases at J, with 13 bases in the middle. CDR1 and CDR2 (germline): ENHRY, SYGVKD. This CDR3 has 15 amino acids. CDR3 loop: CAISEAGDPAYEQYF. For the CDR3, the DNA is TGTGCCATCAGTGAGGCAGGGGATCCCGCCTACGAGCAGTACTTC.

On this clone: This specimen includes other DNA sequences encoding the same CDR3. The chain uses TRBV9 and TRBJ1-3; the D is unclear. Germline assignment: CDR1 SGDLS and CDR2 YYNGEE. The CDR3 spans 11 residues. Trimming took off 6 bases at V and 4 bases at J, with 5 bases between the two ends. The CDR3 is CASKRGNTIYF. Written as DNA, the CDR3 is TGTGCCAGCAAGAGGGGAAACACCATATATTTT.

The table lists this clone with a count of one. The chain links TRBV15 to TRBJ2-7; D gene unclear. CDR1 is LNHNV and CDR2 is YYDKDF in the germline V gene (reference sequence). V lost 3 bases to trimming and J lost 5 bases, with 8 bases between them. The CDR3 spans 12 residues. CDR3 residues: CATSSSQDEQYF. The CDR3 bases are TGTGCCACCAGCAGTTCTCAAGACGAGCAGTACTTC.

The chain couples TRBV15 to TRBJ2-7, with 9 bases that match TRBD1. CDR3 length: 16 residues. V lost 1 base to trimming and J lost 2 bases; unmatched junction nucleotides: 6. Germline-derived CDR1 and CDR2 are LNHNV and YYDKDF (reference sequence). CDR3 amino acids: CATSRGPGQGAYEQYF. In DNA, the CDR3 is TGTGCCACCAGCAGAGGGCCGGGACAGGGAGCCTACGAGCAGTACTTC.

CDR3 protein: CASSLDYGGREQYF. In DNA form, the CDR3 reads TGCGCCAGCAGCTTGGATTATGGGGGCCGCGAGCAGTACTTC. J is TRBJ2-7 and V is TRBV5-1; perhaps TRBD1 as D (6 bases). Germline CDR1 is SGHRS and CDR2 is YFSETQ. The CDR3 has 14 amino acids. V lost 0 bases to trimming and J lost 6 bases, with 13 bases between them.

On this clone itself: The identical CDR3 is also encoded by other nucleotide sequences in the sample. The rearrangement uses TRBV4-1 and TRBJ2-7; 10 bases are a match to TRBD2. The CDR3 sequence is 15 residues long. The V and J ends lost 3 bases and 4 bases, in that order; junction bases with no gene match: 6. CDR1 and CDR2 (germline): MGHRA, YSYEKL. The chain's CDR3 is CASSQDPGLAYEQYF. CDR3 nucleotide sequence: TGCGCCAGCAGCCAGGACCCGGGACTAGCGTACGAGCAGTACTTC.

V usage is TRBV27 and J usage is TRBJ2-1; no clear D. This CDR3 region has 11 residues. V was trimmed by 6 bases and J by 4 bases, leaving 4 bases between them. Germline values: CDR1 MNHEY, CDR2 SMNVEV (reference sequence). CDR3 sequence (DNA): TGTGCCAGCAGGGAGTACAATGAGCAGTTCTTC. Protein: CASREYNEQFF.

This clone was seen only once. The chain combines TRBV4-3 with TRBJ2-7; 9 nucleotides align to TRBD1. V lost 4 bases, J lost 2 bases, and 3 bases stayed unmatched. Germline V gene data show CDR1 as LGHNA and CDR2 as YSLEER. The CDR3 is made up of 14 amino acids. The CDR3 DNA reads TGCGCCAGCAGCCTGGGACAGGGAGCCTACGAGCAGTACTTC. It encodes CASSLGQGAYEQYF.